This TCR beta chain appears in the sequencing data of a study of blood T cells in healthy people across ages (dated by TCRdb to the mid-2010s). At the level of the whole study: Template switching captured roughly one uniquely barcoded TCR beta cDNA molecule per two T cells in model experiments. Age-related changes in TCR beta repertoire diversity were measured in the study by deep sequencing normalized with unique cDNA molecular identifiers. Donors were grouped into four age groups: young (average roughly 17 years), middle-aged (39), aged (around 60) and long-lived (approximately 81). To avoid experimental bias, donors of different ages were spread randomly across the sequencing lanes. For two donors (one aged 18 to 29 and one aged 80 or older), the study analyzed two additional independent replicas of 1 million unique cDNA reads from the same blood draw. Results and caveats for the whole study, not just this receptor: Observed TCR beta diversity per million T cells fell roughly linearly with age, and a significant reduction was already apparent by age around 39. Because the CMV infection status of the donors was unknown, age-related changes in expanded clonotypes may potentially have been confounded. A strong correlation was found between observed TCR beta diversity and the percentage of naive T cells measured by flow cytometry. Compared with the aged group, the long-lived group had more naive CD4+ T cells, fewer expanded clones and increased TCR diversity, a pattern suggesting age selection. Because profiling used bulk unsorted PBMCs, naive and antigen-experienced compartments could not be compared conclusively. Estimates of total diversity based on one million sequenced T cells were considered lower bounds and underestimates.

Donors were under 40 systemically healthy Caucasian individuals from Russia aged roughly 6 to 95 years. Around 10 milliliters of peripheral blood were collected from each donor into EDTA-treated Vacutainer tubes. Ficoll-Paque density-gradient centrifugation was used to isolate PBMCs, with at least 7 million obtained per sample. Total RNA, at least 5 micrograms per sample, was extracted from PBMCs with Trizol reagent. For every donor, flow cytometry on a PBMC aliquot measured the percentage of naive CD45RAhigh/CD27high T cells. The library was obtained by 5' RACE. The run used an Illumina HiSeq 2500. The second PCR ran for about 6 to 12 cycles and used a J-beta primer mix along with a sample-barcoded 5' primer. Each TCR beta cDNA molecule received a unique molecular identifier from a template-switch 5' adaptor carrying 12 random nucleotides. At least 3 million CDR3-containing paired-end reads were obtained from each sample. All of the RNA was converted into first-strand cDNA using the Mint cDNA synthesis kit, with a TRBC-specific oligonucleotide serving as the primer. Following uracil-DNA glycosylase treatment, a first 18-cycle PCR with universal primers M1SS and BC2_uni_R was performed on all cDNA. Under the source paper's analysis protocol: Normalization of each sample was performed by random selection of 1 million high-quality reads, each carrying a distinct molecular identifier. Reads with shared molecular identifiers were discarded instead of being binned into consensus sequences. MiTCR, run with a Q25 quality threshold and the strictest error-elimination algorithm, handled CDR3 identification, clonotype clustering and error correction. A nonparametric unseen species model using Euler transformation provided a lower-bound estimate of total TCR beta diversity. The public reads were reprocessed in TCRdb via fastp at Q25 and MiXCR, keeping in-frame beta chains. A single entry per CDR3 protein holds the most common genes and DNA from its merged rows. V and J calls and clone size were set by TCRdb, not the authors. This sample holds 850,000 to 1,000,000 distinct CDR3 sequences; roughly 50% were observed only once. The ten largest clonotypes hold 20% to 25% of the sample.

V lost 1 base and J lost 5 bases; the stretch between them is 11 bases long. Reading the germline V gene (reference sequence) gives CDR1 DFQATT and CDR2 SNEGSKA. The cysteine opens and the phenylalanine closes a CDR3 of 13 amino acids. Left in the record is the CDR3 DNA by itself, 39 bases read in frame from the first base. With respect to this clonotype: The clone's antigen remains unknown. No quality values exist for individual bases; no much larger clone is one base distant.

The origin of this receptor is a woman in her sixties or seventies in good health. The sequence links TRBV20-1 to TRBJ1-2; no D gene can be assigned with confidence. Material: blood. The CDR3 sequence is CSARVIREYGYTF. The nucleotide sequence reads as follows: TGCAGTGCTAGAGTGATAAGGGAATATGGCTACACCTTC.